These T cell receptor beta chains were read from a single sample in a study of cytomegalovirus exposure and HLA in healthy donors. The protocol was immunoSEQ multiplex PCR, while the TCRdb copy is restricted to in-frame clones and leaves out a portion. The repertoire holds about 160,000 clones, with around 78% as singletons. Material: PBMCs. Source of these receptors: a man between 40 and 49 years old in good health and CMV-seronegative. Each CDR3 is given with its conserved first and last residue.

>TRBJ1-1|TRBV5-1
CASSPTSLNTEAFF
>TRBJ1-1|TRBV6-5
CASSYTGPNTEAFF
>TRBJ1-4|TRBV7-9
CASSLTPGPAEKLFF
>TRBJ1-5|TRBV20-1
CSASWGEPQHF
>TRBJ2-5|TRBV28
CASSRKPPSDSTQYF
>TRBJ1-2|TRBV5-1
CASSLTPGYGYTF
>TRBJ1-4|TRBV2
CASSGPSANEKLFF
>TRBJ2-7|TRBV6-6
CASSGLSSEQYF
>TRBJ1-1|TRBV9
CASSSQGGNTEAFF
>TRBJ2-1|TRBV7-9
CSSSSVGGSYSYNEQFF
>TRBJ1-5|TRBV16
CASSQFIQGNQPQHF
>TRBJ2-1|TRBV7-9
CASSLVGKDNEQFF
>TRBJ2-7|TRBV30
CAWSVRTSGNEQYF
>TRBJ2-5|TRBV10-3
CAISSGLEYQETQYF
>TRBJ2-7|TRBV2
CASSVFGRESESYEQYF
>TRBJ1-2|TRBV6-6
CASSYQQGDGYTF
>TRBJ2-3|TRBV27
CASSLSGQGFTDTQYF
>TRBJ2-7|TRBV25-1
CASSGRSRYEQYF
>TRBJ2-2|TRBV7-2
CASTPSAGGNTGELFF
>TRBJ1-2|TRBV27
CASSSGDGYTF
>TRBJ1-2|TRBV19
CASSIPDGDNYGYTF
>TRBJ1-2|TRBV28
CASSRLSGYTF
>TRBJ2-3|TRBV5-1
CASSLTDTQYF
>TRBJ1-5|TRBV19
CASTKSGTEFRFKPQHF
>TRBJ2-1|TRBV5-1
CASSLITPSYNEQFF
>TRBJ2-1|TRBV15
CATSRTSGNGDEQFF
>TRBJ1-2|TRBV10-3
CAIRDRGPREDGYTF